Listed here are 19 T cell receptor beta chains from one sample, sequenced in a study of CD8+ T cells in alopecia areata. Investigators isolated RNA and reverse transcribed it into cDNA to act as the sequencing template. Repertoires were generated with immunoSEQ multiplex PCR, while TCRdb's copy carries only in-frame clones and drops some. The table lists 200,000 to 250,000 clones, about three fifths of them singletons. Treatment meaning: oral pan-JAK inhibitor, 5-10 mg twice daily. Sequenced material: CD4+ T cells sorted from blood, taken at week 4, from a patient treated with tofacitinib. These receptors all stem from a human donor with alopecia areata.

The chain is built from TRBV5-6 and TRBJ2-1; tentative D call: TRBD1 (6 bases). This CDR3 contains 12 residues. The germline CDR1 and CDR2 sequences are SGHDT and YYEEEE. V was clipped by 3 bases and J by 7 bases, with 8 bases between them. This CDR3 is CASSSQGNEQFF. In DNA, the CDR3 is TGTGCCAGCAGCTCCCAGGGGAATGAGCAGTTCTTC.

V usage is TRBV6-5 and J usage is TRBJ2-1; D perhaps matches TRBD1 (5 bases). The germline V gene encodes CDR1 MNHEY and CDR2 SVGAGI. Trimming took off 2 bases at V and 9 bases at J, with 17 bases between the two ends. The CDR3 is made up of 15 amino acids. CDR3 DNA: TGTGCCAGCAGTTACACCGTGCAGGGCAACGGTGAGCAGTTCTTC. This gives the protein CASSYTVQGNGEQFF.

CDR3 DNA sequence: TGCGCCAGCCAATTGCAGAGCTCCTACGAGCAGTACTTC. Its protein product is CASQLQSSYEQYF. The chain recombines TRBV5-1 with TRBJ2-7; the D is unclear. The CDR3 sequence is 13 residues long. Germline assignment: CDR1 SGHRS and CDR2 YFSETQ. The germline V and J ends were trimmed by 7 bases and 0 bases, with 11 bases remaining between them.

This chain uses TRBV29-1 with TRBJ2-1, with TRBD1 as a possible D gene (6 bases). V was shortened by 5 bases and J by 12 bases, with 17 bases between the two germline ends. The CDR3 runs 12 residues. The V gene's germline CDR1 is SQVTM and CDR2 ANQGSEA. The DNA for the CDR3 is TGCAGCGTTCCAACCGGGACATCTGGGCAGTTCTTC. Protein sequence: CSVPTGTSGQFF.

CDR3 sequence reads: CASSLWTQGNEQFF. The CDR3 coding sequence is TGTGCCAGCAGTTTGTGGACTCAGGGAAATGAGCAGTTCTTC. The chain has TRBV28 and TRBJ2-1; D possibly uses TRBD1 or TRBD2 (5 bases each). The length of the CDR3 is 14 residues. Germline V lookup: CDR1 MDHEN, CDR2 SYDVKM. V was trimmed by 3 bases and J by 7 bases, leaving 13 bases between them. Together with reference TRBV28 and TRBJ2-1, the CDR3 gives the full variable domain: DVKVTQSSRYLVKRTGEKVFLECVQDMDHENMFWYRQDPGLGLRLIYFSYDVKMKEKGDIPEGYSVSREKKERFSLILESASTNQTSMYLCASSLWTQGNEQFFGPGTRLTVL.

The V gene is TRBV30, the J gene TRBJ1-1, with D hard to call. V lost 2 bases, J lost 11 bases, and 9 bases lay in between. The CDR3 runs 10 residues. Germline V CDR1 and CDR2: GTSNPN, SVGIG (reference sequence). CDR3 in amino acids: CAWSRTTAFF. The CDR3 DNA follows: TGTGCCTGGAGTAGGACGACCGCTTTCTTT.

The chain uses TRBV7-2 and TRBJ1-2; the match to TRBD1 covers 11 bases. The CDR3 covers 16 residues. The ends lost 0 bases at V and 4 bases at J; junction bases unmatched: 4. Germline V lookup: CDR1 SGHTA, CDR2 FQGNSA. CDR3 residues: CASSLAGTGGTYGYTF. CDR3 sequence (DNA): TGTGCCAGCAGCTTAGCTGGGACAGGGGGTACCTATGGCTACACCTTC.

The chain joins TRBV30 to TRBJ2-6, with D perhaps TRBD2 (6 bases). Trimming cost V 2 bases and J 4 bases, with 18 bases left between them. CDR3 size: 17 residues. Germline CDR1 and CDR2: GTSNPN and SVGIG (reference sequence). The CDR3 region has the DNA TGTGCCTGGAGTTTTGGGTCGGGAGCGCCGGGGGCCAACGTCCTGACTTTC. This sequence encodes CAWSFGSGAPGANVLTF. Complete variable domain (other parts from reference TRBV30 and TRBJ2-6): SQTIHQWPATLVQPVGSPLSLECTVEGTSNPNLYWYRQAAGRGLQLLFYSVGIGQISSEVPQNLSASRPQDRQFILSSKKLLLSDSGFYLCAWSFGSGAPGANVLTFGAGSRLTVL.

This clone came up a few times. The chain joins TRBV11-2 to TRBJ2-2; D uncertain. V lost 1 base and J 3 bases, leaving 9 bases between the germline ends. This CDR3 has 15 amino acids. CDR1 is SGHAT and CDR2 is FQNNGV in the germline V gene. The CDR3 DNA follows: TGTGCCAGCAGCTTAGTTTCCGGTCACACCGGGGAGCTGTTTTTT. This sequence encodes CASSLVSGHTGELFF.

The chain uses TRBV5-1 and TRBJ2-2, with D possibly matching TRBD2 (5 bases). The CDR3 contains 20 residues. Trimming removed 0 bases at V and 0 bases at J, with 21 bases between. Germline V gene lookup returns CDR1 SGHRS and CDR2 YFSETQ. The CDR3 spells CASSLAPAVFLGANTGELFF. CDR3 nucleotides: TGCGCCAGCAGCTTGGCTCCAGCAGTCTTCCTCGGGGCGAACACCGGGGAGCTGTTTTTT.

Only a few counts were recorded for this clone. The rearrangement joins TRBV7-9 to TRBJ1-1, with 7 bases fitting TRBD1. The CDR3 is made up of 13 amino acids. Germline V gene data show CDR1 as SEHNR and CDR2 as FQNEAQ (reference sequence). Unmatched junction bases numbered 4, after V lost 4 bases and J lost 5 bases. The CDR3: CASSSATGTEAFF. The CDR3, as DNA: TGTGCCAGCAGCTCAGCGACAGGGACTGAAGCTTTCTTT.

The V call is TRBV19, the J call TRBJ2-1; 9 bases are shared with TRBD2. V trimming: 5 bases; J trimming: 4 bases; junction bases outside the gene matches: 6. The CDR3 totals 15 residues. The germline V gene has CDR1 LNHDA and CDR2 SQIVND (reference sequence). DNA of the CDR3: TGTGCCAGTAGTCTTCTAGCGGGGATATACAATGAGCAGTTCTTC. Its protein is CASSLLAGIYNEQFF.

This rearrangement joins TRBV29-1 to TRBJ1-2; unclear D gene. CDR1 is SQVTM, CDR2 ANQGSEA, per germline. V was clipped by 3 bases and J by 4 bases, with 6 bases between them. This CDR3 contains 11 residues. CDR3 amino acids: CSVDFGYGYTF. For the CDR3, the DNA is TGCAGCGTTGATTTCGGCTATGGCTACACCTTC.

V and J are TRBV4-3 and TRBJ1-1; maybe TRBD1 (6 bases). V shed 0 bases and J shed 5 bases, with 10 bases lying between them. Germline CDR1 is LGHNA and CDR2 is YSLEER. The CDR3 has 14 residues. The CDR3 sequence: CASSQDFRGTEAFF. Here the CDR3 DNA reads TGCGCCAGCAGCCAAGATTTCAGGGGTACTGAAGCTTTCTTT.

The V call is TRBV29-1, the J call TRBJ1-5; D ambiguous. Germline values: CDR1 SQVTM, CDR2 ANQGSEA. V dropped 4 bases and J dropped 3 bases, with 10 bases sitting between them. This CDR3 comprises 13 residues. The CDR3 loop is CSVVVQLNQPQHF. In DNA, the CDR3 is TGCAGCGTTGTGGTACAGCTCAATCAGCCCCAGCATTTT.

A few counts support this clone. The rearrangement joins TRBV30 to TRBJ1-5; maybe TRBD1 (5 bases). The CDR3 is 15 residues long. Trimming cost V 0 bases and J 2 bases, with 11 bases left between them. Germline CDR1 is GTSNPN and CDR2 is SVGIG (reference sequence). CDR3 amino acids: CAWSVSQGGNQPQHF. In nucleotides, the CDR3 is TGTGCCTGGAGTGTATCCCAGGGAGGCAATCAGCCCCAGCATTTT.

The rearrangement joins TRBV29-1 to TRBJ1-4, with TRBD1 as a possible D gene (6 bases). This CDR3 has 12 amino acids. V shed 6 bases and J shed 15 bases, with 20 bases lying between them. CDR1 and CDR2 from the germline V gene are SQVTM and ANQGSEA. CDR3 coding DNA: TGCAGCGTCGAGGGGGGAGGAGATAGAGTGTTTTTT. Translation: CSVEGGGDRVFF.

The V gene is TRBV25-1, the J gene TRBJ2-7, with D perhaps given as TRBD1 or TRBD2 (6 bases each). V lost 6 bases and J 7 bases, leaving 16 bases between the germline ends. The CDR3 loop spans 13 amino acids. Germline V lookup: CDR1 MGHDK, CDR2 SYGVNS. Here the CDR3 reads CASRSGALGEQYF. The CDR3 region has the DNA TGTGCCAGCAGATCGGGGGCGCTGGGGGAGCAGTACTTC.

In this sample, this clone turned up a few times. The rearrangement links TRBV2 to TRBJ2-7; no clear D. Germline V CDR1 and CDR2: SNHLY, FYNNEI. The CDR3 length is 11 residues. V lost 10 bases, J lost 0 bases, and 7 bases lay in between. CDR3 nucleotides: TGTGCCATCGGGTTCTCCTACGAGCAGTACTTC. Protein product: CAIGFSYEQYF.